Presented here are 6 T cell receptor beta chains from one specimen sequenced in a study of blood T cell repertoires in COVID-19. Some clones are missing from TCRdb's copy, which holds only in-frame ones; the method was immunoSEQ multiplex PCR. The repertoire holds 60,000 to 65,000 clones, with approximately 80% as singletons. The sample taken for sequencing was peripheral blood. The receptors originated from a man in his sixties with acute or convalescent COVID-19.

The CDR3 loop is CASSRESQGIRSNQPQHF. Here the CDR3 DNA reads TGTGCCAGTAGTAGAGAGTCACAGGGGATCCGTAGCAATCAGCCCCAGCATTTT. The chain uses TRBV19 and TRBJ1-5; 7 nucleotides match TRBD1. This CDR3 spans 18 amino acids. The junction had 12 bases not matched to a gene; V was cut back by 4 bases and J by 0 bases. Germline CDR1 and CDR2: LNHDA and SQIVND (reference sequence).

V usage is TRBV24-1 and J usage is TRBJ2-1; no reliable D call. There are 14 residues in the CDR3. Trimming stripped 4 bases from V and 6 bases from J, with 12 bases between. Germline V gene data show CDR1 as KGHDR and CDR2 as SFDVKD. CDR3 bases: TGTGCCACCAGTGACCCCCCCGAGAGCAATGAGCAGTTCTTC. Protein product: CATSDPPESNEQFF.

CDR3 sequence: CASKGTSGSYNEQFF. Here the CDR3 DNA reads TGTGCCAGTAAGGGGACTAGTGGCTCCTACAATGAGCAGTTCTTC. V gene TRBV27 combines with J gene TRBJ2-1; 8 nucleotides line up with TRBD2. J gave up 0 bases and V 9 bases, and 7 bases lay outside the gene matches. In germline, CDR1 is MNHEY, CDR2 SMNVEV (reference sequence). This CDR3 region has 15 residues.

The chain has TRBV4-3 and TRBJ2-3; TRBD1 might be the D (6 bases). The CDR3 sequence is 17 residues long. CDR1 is LGHNA and CDR2 is YSLEER in the germline V gene. With 0 bases removed from V and 3 bases from J, the gap between germline ends came to 16 bases. CDR3 region: CASSQEPQDSMTDTQYF. The CDR3 DNA reads as TGCGCCAGCAGCCAAGAACCCCAGGACAGTATGACAGATACGCAGTATTTT.

The chain employs TRBV5-1 and TRBJ2-2; 8 nucleotides align to TRBD1. V lost 4 bases, J lost 4 bases, and 6 bases stayed unmatched. There are 15 residues in the CDR3. Per germline, CDR1 SGHRS and CDR2 YFSETQ. CDR3 bases: TGCGCCAGCAGCACGTTGGACAGGGTCACCGGGGAGCTGTTTTTT. Its protein product is CASSTLDRVTGELFF.

As concerns this clone: The junction departs from germline at one end; a sequencing error may be responsible. The chain uses TRBV11-2 and TRBJ1-2; D is unclear. This CDR3 is built from 14 residues. The V gene's germline CDR1 is SGHAT and CDR2 FQNNGV. The CDR3 here is CASSVDTKVYGYTF. The CDR3 region has the DNA TGTGCCAGCAGCGTAGATACTAAGGTTTATGGCTACACCTTC.